This T cell receptor beta chain is drawn from a study of T cell repertoires and HLA-DP antigens. Study summary: Alloreactive CD4+ T cells targeted HLA-DP on transduced HeLa. General study points: Against both alloantigens, CD137+ clonality was similar, approximately 0.39.

Germline CDR1 LGHNA, CDR2 YSLEER. The CDR3 is 16 amino acids. V shed 1 base and J shed 0 bases, with 10 bases lying between them. Negative selection yielded untouched CD4+ T cells of average 97.7% purity. The table came from immunoSEQ multiplex PCR; TCRdb's copy has only in-frame clones and leaves some out. The table has around 110,000 clones, 92% seen once. About this clone itself: Its antigen remains unknown.

The sequenced material came from CD4+ T cells from PBMCs. The chain joins TRBV4-3 to TRBJ1-3; no clear D. The clonotype originates from a woman between 18 and 29 years old in good health and CMV-seronegative. Here the CDR3 DNA reads TGCGCCAGCAGCCAAGCGCGAGTTAACTCTGGAAACACCATATATTTT. Translated, it gives CASSQARVNSGNTIYF.